What follows is one T cell receptor (beta chain) and its context. The specificity of this receptor is unknown. No much larger clone is present one base from it, and per-base qualities are unavailable. V and J are trimmed by 4 bases and 3 bases, and the gene matches miss 10 bases of the junction. From the cysteine through the phenylalanine, the CDR3 covers 16 amino acids. Only the CDR3 DNA is retained, 48 bases long and in frame from the first base. CDR1 is given as SGHRS and CDR2 as YFSETQ, both from the germline V gene. Patients with autoimmune disease history or receiving systemic immunosuppression were excluded from the trial. In every dose cohort, peripheral blood was drawn for TCR sequencing at baseline, cycle 4 day 1, and cycle 7 day 1. The samples were taken from a phase I, first-in-human, multicenter, open-label dose-escalation trial of ivuxolimab. Adults with locally advanced or metastatic melanoma, renal cell carcinoma, hepatocellular carcinoma or head and neck squamous cell carcinoma were enrolled in the trial. CD4+ and CD8+ T cells were sorted separately from peripheral blood before TCR sequencing.

Genomic DNA was extracted from sorted cells for sequencing of the TCRbeta CDR3 region. The immunoSEQ Assay was used to sequence the TCRbeta CDR3 regions. As stored in TCRdb, this immuneACCESS dataset retains in-frame rearrangements with V and J assigned. A fraction of the clones does not appear; measured against another copy, unresolved V genes explain less than half of the discrepancy, and the remainder lacks a known reason. This sample holds about 58,000 clones; roughly 83% were observed only once. The top ten clones comprise approximately 3% of the sample. These data are taken from a study of OX40 agonist ivuxolimab in advanced cancers. As for the study more broadly: Ivuxolimab was a fully human IgG2 agonistic monoclonal antibody targeting the costimulatory receptor OX40 (CD134). Intravenous ivuxolimab was administered to patients every 2 weeks at six dose levels: 0.01, 0.1, 0.3, 1.5, 3 and 10 mg/kg. Among the 52 dose-escalation patients, some 20 had hepatocellular carcinoma, 15 or so melanoma, 9 renal cell carcinoma and 9 head and neck cancer. A male proportion of about 79% and a mean age of approximately 62 years, ranging from roughly 20 to 80, were recorded for the dose-escalation cohort. Patients were allowed to have had prior anti-PD-1, anti-PD-L1 or anti-CTLA-4 therapy, and 30% to 50% of the dose-escalation patients had previously received checkpoint inhibitors. Three dose-escalation patients achieved partial responses, one with hepatocellular carcinoma and two with cutaneous melanoma. The purpose of peripheral TCRbeta sequencing was to test whether ivuxolimab changed TCR sequence diversity and led to clonal T-cell expansion. The monotherapy dose-escalation portion (N of about 50 patients) of the phase I ivuxolimab trial is reported in the paper.

On the study overall, not on this receptor specifically: Low levels of normalized T-cell clonal expansion were also seen in some nonresponding patients. The antigen specificity of the peripheral T cells that underwent clonal expansion was not determined. Partial responders in the 0.1-3.0 mg/kg groups had among the lowest normalized peripheral clonal expansion, especially among CD8+ T cells. After ivuxolimab, expanded clones were on average more numerous among CD8+ T cells than among CD4+ T cells. At doses of 0.1 to 3.0 mg/kg, clonal expansion of both CD4+ and CD8+ T cells in blood was seen between baseline and week 6.

The sequence derives from an adult with an advanced solid tumor such as melanoma, head and neck, liver or kidney cancer. The receptor chain draws on TRBV5-1 and TRBJ2-3; a stretch of 8 junction bases matches TRBD1. The sample was CD4+ or CD8+ T cells sorted from blood, taken in a trial of the OX40 agonist ivuxolimab. The DNA reads TGCGCCAGCAGCCCCGGGACAGGCCCGACGACAGATACGCAGTATTTT. It encodes CASSPGTGPTTDTQYF. Here the CDR3 is joined to the reference TRBV5-1 and TRBJ2-3 genes, and the full variable domain is: KAGVTQTPRYLIKTRGQQVTLSCSPISGHRSVSWYQQTPGQGLQFLFEYFSETQRNKGNFPGRFSGRQFSNSRSEMNVSTLELGDSALYLCASSPGTGPTTDTQYFGPGTRLTVL.